This TCR beta chain emerged from a study of OX40 agonist ivuxolimab in advanced cancers. Study-wide results and limits: The antigens recognized by the expanded peripheral T cells, that is their antigen specificity, were not determined. Some nonresponders likewise displayed low normalized T-cell clonal expansion.

TCRdb's table, derived via immunoSEQ multiplex PCR, lists solely in-frame clones and lacks some. The sample carries about 71,000 clones, approximately 94% recorded once. On this clone itself: As yet, its antigen is unknown.

Trimming stripped 0 bases from V and 3 bases from J, with 10 bases between. Per the germline V gene, CDR1 is SGDLS and CDR2 is YYNGEE. This CDR3 has 14 amino acids. Sequencing was performed on CD4+ or CD8+ T cells sorted from blood, taken in a trial of the OX40 agonist ivuxolimab. The chain combines TRBV9 with TRBJ2-7; D assignment may be TRBD1 or TRBD2 (5 bases each). The receptor was derived from an adult with an advanced solid tumor such as melanoma, head and neck, liver or kidney cancer. For the CDR3, the DNA is TGTGCCAGCAGCGTAGACGGGGACCACTACGAGCAGTACTTC. It yields the protein CASSVDGDHYEQYF.